Described below is a single T cell receptor beta chain sequence and its context. The entry originates in a study of cytomegalovirus exposure and HLA in healthy donors. PCR primers comprised 60 Vbeta and 13 Jbeta primers. Only in-frame clones appear in the TCRdb table, and some are missing; sequencing was by immunoSEQ multiplex PCR. The sample has about 170,000 clones; around 82% are singletons. CDR1 and CDR2 (germline): SGHNT, YENEEA. CDR3 size: 16 residues. The J segment lost 12 bases and the V segment lost 0 bases, leaving 11 bases of the junction unmatched. This TCR derives from a male donor in good health and CMV-seronegative. The chain has TRBV11-3 and TRBJ2-1, with 10 bases lining up with TRBD2. Material for sequencing was PBMCs. The CDR3 region is CASSLDRPSGSLGQFF. DNA for the CDR3: TGTGCCAGCAGCTTAGATCGCCCTAGCGGGAGCCTGGGGCAGTTCTTC. Together with reference TRBV11-3 and TRBJ2-1, the CDR3 gives the full variable domain: EAGVVQSPRYKIIEKKQPVAFWCNPISGHNTLYWYLQNLGQGPELLIRYENEEAVDDSQLPKDRFSAERLKGVDSTLKIQPAELGDSAVYLCASSLDRPSGSLGQFFGPGTRLTVL.